A single sample gave rise to the 28 T cell receptor beta chains below, sequenced in a study of shared clonotypes between healthy human individuals. TCRdb's copy holds only in-frame clones and misses some; the assay was immunoSEQ multiplex PCR. The table records some 490,000 clones, around four fifths of them present only once. Material: PBMCs. The receptors here all came from a woman aged 40 to 55 in good health. Some clones in this sample may be carry-over from other donors' samples.

The chain has TRBV14 and TRBJ2-7; 9 nucleotides match TRBD1. Germline V CDR1 and CDR2: SGHDN, FVKESK. V shed 4 bases, J shed 3 bases, and the junction held 7 bases outside the gene matches. The CDR3 totals 15 residues. The CDR3 DNA follows: TGTGCCAGCAGCCTAGGACAGGGGTCTTTCTACGAGCAGTACTTC. It codes for CASSLGQGSFYEQYF. Full variable domain (remainder filled in from reference TRBV14 and TRBJ2-7): EAGVTQFPSHSVIEKGQTVTLRCDPISGHDNLYWYRRVMGKEIKFLLHFVKESKQDESGMPNNRFLAERTGGTYSTLKVQPAELEDSGVYFCASSLGQGSFYEQYFGPGTRLTVT.

This clone was observed a single time. The chain recombines TRBV6-5 with TRBJ1-5; TRBD1 is a possible D gene (6 bases). Germline V CDR1 and CDR2: MNHEY, SVGAGI. Between the trimmed V and J ends, which lost 5 bases and 1 base, there was a span of 12 bases. The CDR3 is 15 residues long. The CDR3, as DNA: TGTGCCAGCAGTCGGACAGTTCAGAGCAATCAGCCCCAGCATTTT. It encodes CASSRTVQSNQPQHF.

The V call is TRBV10-2, the J call TRBJ2-7, with TRBD2 as a possible D gene (5 bases). V lost 2 bases and J lost 3, with 14 bases in between. In germline, CDR1 is WSHSY, CDR2 SAAADI. This CDR3 is 15 amino acids long. CDR3 residues: CASSEASPDYYEQYF. For the CDR3, the DNA is TGCGCCAGCAGTGAGGCTAGCCCAGACTACTACGAGCAGTACTTC.

The chain uses TRBV7-2 and TRBJ2-7, with 12 bases identical to TRBD2. This CDR3 has 16 residues. Trimming at V came to 6 bases and at J to 1 base, leaving 7 bases not matched to a gene. The germline CDR1 and CDR2 sequences are SGHTA and FQGNSA. This CDR3 is CASSSRLAGVSYEQYF. The CDR3 DNA reads TGTGCCAGCAGTTCGAGACTAGCGGGAGTATCCTACGAGCAGTACTTC. The full variable domain, with the rest looked up from reference TRBV7-2 and TRBJ2-7, is GAGVSQSPSNKVTEKGKDVELRCDPISGHTALYWYRQSLGQGLEFLIYFQGNSAPDKSGLPSDRFSAERTGGSVSTLTIQRTQQEDSAVYLCASSSRLAGVSYEQYFGPGTRLTVT.

This chain links TRBV15 with TRBJ2-1, with D possibly TRBD2 on 5 matching bases. CDR3 length equals 18 residues. CDR1 and CDR2 (germline): LNHNV, YYDKDF (reference sequence). Between the trimmed V and J ends, which lost 1 base and 4 bases, there was a span of 20 bases. The CDR3 DNA sequence: TGTGCCACCAGCAGAGGGACCTACCGGCTAGCAGGTTACAATGAGCAGTTCTTC. It codes for CATSRGTYRLAGYNEQFF.

CDR3 loop: CASSPMGQGSNEQYF. The CDR3 DNA reads as TGTGCCAGCTCACCAATGGGACAGGGGTCCAACGAGCAGTACTTC. The V and J genes are TRBV18 and TRBJ2-7, with 10 positions matching TRBD1. Germline assignment: CDR1 KGHSH and CDR2 LQKENI. This CDR3 is built from 15 residues. V lost 2 bases, J lost 5 bases, and 6 bases stayed unmatched.

The chain recombines TRBV7-2 with TRBJ1-4; D perhaps matches TRBD1 (6 bases). This CDR3 has 15 residues. V was pared by 8 bases and J by 7 bases, with 20 bases between. In germline, CDR1 is SGHTA, CDR2 FQGNSA. This CDR3 is CASRQAARSFEKLFF. The CDR3 DNA sequence: TGTGCCAGCCGACAGGCGGCTCGGTCCTTTGAAAAACTGTTTTTT.

The chain joins TRBV19 to TRBJ2-1, with D perhaps matching TRBD1 (6 bases). Germline lookup yields CDR1 LNHDA and CDR2 SQIVND (reference sequence). This CDR3 has 13 residues. The V end was cut by 5 bases, the J end by 8 bases, with 13 bases between. CDR3 region: CASSVIQGDEQFF. The CDR3 DNA reads TGTGCCAGTAGTGTCATACAGGGCGATGAGCAGTTCTTC.

This clone came up a few times. This chain joins TRBV27 and TRBJ2-5; TRBD2 aligns across 11 bases. After removal of 4 bases from V and 3 bases from J, the junction contained 7 bases not matched to a gene. This CDR3 contains 16 residues. The germline V gene has CDR1 MNHEY and CDR2 SMNVEV (reference sequence). This CDR3 is CASSSWISGREETQYF. CDR3 sequence (DNA): TGTGCCAGCAGTTCTTGGATTAGCGGGAGGGAAGAGACCCAGTACTTC.

The gene calls are TRBV29-1 and TRBJ1-2, with D perhaps TRBD1 (6 bases). Trimming pared 4 bases from V and 8 bases from J, leaving 20 bases between. This CDR3 is built from 14 residues. Germline V gene sequence: CDR1 SQVTM, CDR2 ANQGSEA. In DNA, the CDR3 is TGCAGCGTTGCCCAAACTTCAGGGGTATTGGGCTACACCTTC. This translates into CSVAQTSGVLGYTF.

The chain has TRBV29-1 and TRBJ2-3, with D uncertain. The V end was cut by 4 bases, the J end by 4 bases, with 12 bases between. The CDR3 has 13 amino acids. Germline CDR1 is SQVTM and CDR2 is ANQGSEA. The CDR3 protein is CSVGRVTADTQYF. The CDR3 DNA sequence: TGCAGCGTTGGAAGAGTCACAGCAGATACGCAGTATTTT.

This chain joins TRBV7-3 and TRBJ2-1; no reliable D call. The CDR3 loop spans 10 amino acids. Per the germline V gene, CDR1 is SGHTA and CDR2 is FQGTGA. V was cut by 7 bases and J by 5 bases, with 3 bases left in between. The CDR3 is CASIHNEQFF. For the CDR3, the DNA is TGTGCCAGCATCCACAATGAGCAGTTCTTC.

V gene TRBV28 combines with J gene TRBJ2-5; D remains unclear. V shed 6 bases and J shed 0 bases, with 5 bases lying between them. In germline, CDR1 is MDHEN, CDR2 SYDVKM. The CDR3 is 12 amino acids. The CDR3 bases are TGTGCCAGCAGCGTGAACCAAGAGACCCAGTACTTC. Translating gives CASSVNQETQYF.

The CDR3 protein is CSVELGQGFSSYGYTF. CDR3 DNA: TGCAGCGTTGAATTGGGACAGGGTTTCTCCTCCTATGGCTACACCTTC. The gene calls are TRBV29-1 and TRBJ1-2; 9 nucleotides line up with TRBD1. This CDR3 has 16 amino acids. J was trimmed by 4 bases and V by 2 bases; bases with no gene match: 11. Per the germline V gene, CDR1 is SQVTM and CDR2 is ANQGSEA.

V and J are TRBV4-2 and TRBJ2-6; D is unresolved. The ends were cut back, 3 bases at V and 0 bases at J, with 6 bases in the middle. This CDR3 has 15 residues. Germline assignment: CDR1 LGHNA and CDR2 YNFKEQ. CDR3: CASSHPSSGANVLTF. CDR3 nucleotide sequence: TGTGCCAGCAGCCACCCTAGCTCTGGGGCCAACGTCCTGACTTTC.

The chain has TRBV18 and TRBJ2-5; D remains unclear. The CDR3 length is 12 residues. Germline values: CDR1 KGHSH, CDR2 LQKENI. The V end lost 2 bases, the J end lost 4 bases, and 5 bases lay between the germline ends. The DNA for the CDR3 is TGTGCCAGCTCACCAACTTCAGAGACCCAGTACTTC. Its translation is CASSPTSETQYF.

The chain has TRBV7-3 and TRBJ1-1, with no clear D. The germline V and J ends were trimmed by 0 bases and 3 bases, with 5 bases remaining between them. Germline V gene sequence: CDR1 SGHTA, CDR2 FQGTGA. CDR3 size: 13 residues. The chain's CDR3 is CASSLTRHTEAFF. CDR3 sequence (DNA): TGTGCCAGCAGCTTAACCCGTCACACTGAAGCTTTCTTT.

The genes are TRBV30 and TRBJ1-5; TRBD1 is a possible D gene (5 bases). There are 15 residues in the CDR3. The ends were cut back, 2 bases at V and 2 bases at J, with 13 bases in the middle. Germline V gene lookup returns CDR1 GTSNPN and CDR2 SVGIG (reference sequence). The CDR3 DNA reads TGTGCCTGGAGTCGGGGGGTTAGCGGCAATCAGCCCCAGCATTTT. It is translated as CAWSRGVSGNQPQHF.

Turning to this clone: One end of the junction varies from germline; a read error may be responsible. The rearrangement uses TRBV7-9 and TRBJ1-2, with D possibly being TRBD1 (5 bases). The CDR3 runs to 15 residues. Germline loops: CDR1 SEHNR, CDR2 FQNEAQ (reference sequence). CDR3 sequence (DNA): TGTGCCAGCGGCTTAGTGCCAGGGCTGGCCTATGGCTACACCTTC. Protein: CASGLVPGLAYGYTF.

This clone was recorded once. V and J are TRBV27 and TRBJ2-2, with TRBD2 as a possible D gene (5 bases). There are 15 residues in the CDR3. V lost 6 bases to trimming and J lost 3 bases, with 14 bases between them. Germline V lookup: CDR1 MNHEY, CDR2 SMNVEV (reference sequence). CDR3 amino acids: CASRRAGIHTGELFF. CDR3 sequence (DNA): TGTGCCAGCAGACGTGCCGGGATCCACACCGGGGAGCTGTTTTTT.

V is TRBV5-1 and J is TRBJ2-5, with unresolved D. The CDR3 runs 15 residues. Trimming took off 4 bases at V and 1 base at J, with 14 bases between the two ends. Germline values: CDR1 SGHRS, CDR2 YFSETQ. CDR3 nucleotides: TGCGCCAGCAGCCCCTCTGGGAACCCCCAAGAGACCCAGTACTTC. Its translation is CASSPSGNPQETQYF. Looking up the rest from reference TRBV5-1 and TRBJ2-5 gives the full variable domain: KAGVTQTPRYLIKTRGQQVTLSCSPISGHRSVSWYQQTPGQGLQFLFEYFSETQRNKGNFPGRFSGRQFSNSRSEMNVSTLELGDSALYLCASSPSGNPQETQYFGPGTRLLVL.

Written as DNA, the CDR3 is TGTGCCACCACTGTGGAACCCTACAATGAGCAGTTCTTC. Its protein product is CATTVEPYNEQFF. This sequence joins TRBV15 and TRBJ2-1; D is undetermined. The ends were cut back, 7 bases at V and 2 bases at J, with 9 bases in the middle. Germline loops: CDR1 LNHNV, CDR2 YYDKDF (reference sequence). This CDR3 comprises 13 residues.

This clone was recorded many times. V is TRBV19 and J is TRBJ1-5, with TRBD1 as a possible D gene (5 bases). CDR3 length equals 16 residues. Germline V gives CDR1 LNHDA, CDR2 SQIVND (reference sequence). Trimming cost V 9 bases and J 0 bases, with 18 bases left between them. CDR3 residues: CARGLDEGYSNQPQHF. The DNA for the CDR3 is TGTGCCAGGGGGCTGGACGAGGGATATAGCAATCAGCCCCAGCATTTT. The entire variable domain, with the rest obtained from reference TRBV19 and TRBJ1-5, is as follows: DGGITQSPKYLFRKEGQNVTLSCEQNLNHDAMYWYRQDPGQGLRLIYYSQIVNDFQKGDIAEGYSVSREKKESFPLTVTSAQKNPTAFYLCARGLDEGYSNQPQHFGDGTRLSIL.

The chain has TRBV29-1 and TRBJ2-7; D gene uncertain. V was shortened by 4 bases and J by 0 bases, with 4 bases between the two germline ends. Germline V CDR1 and CDR2: SQVTM, ANQGSEA. The CDR3 length is 11 residues. CDR3 nucleotide sequence: TGCAGCGTTGCGGACTCCTACGAGCAGTACTTC. Protein sequence: CSVADSYEQYF.

The rearrangement uses TRBV28 and TRBJ2-1, with 14 positions matching TRBD2. Germline assignment: CDR1 MDHEN and CDR2 SYDVKM. Trimming at V came to 4 bases and at J to 9 bases, leaving 17 bases not matched to a gene. The CDR3 is made up of 19 amino acids. The CDR3 coding sequence is TGTGCCAGCAGTTCCCGAAGACTAGCGGGAGGGCTCGCACGGAGTGAGCAGTTCTTC. Translating gives CASSSRRLAGGLARSEQFF.

J is TRBJ1-1 and V is TRBV7-9; tentatively, D is TRBD1 (6 bases). V was clipped by 5 bases and J by 11 bases, with 21 bases between them. This CDR3 has 14 amino acids. The germline gives CDR1 SEHNR, CDR2 FQNEAQ (reference sequence). The CDR3 bases are TGTGCCAGCAGCCAAGGCCTGGACAGCCAGGGGGCTTTCTTT. Its protein is CASSQGLDSQGAFF.

CDR3 sequence reads: CARSDYRADNQPQHF. The CDR3 region has the DNA TGTGCCAGAAGCGATTACAGGGCGGACAATCAGCCCCAGCATTTT. J is TRBJ1-5 and V is TRBV5-3; maybe TRBD1 (6 bases). TRBV5-3 is reported as an ORF; its role is uncertain. The CDR3 is made up of 15 amino acids. Trimming removed 4 bases at V and 3 bases at J, with 14 bases between.

The chain couples TRBV11-3 to TRBJ2-1; D remains ambiguous. Trimming pared 2 bases from V and 7 bases from J, leaving 9 bases between. The germline gives CDR1 SGHNT, CDR2 YENEEA. The CDR3 loop spans 13 amino acids. The CDR3 nucleotides are TGTGCCAGCAGCTTAACCGTTTGGAATGAGCAGTTCTTC. The encoded protein is CASSLTVWNEQFF.